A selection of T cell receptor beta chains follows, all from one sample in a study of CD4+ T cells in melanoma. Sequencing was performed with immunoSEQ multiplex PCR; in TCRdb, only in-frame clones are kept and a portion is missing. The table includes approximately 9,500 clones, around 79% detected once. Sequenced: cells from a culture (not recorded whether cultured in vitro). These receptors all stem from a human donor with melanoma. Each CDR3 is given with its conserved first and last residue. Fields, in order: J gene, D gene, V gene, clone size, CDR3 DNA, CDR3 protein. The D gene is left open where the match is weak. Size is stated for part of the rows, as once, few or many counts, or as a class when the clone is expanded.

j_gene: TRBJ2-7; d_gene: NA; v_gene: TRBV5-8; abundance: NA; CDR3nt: TGTGCCAGCCGCGGACAGGCGGGGGAGCAGTACTTC; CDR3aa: CASRGQAGEQYF
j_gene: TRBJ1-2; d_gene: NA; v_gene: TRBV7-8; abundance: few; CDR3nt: TGTGCCAGCAGCTCAGGAGATGGATATGGCTACACCTTC; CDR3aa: CASSSGDGYGYTF
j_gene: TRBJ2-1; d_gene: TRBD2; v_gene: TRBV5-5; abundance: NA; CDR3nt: TGTGCCAGCAGCTTACCGGGACTAGCGGGGGGGAGCTCCTACAATGAGCAGTTCTTC; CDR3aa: CASSLPGLAGGSSYNEQFF
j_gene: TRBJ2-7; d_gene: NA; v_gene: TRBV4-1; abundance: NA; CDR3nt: TGCGCCAGCAGCCAAGATCCTAGCAGGCCGTTCTACGAGCAGTACTTC; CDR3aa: CASSQDPSRPFYEQYF
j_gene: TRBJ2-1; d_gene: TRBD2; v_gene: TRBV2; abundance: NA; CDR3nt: TGTGCCAGCAGTGCTAGCGGGGGGAATGAGCAGTTCTTC; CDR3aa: CASSASGGNEQFF
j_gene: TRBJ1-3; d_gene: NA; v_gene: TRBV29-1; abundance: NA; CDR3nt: TGCAGCGCGCGGGACATTGGCTCTGGAAACACCATATATTTT; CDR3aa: CSARDIGSGNTIYF
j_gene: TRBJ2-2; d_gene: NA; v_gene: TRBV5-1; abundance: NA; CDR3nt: TGCGCCAGCAGCTCGTTACCGGGGGACACCGGGGAGCTGTTTTTT; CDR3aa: CASSSLPGDTGELFF
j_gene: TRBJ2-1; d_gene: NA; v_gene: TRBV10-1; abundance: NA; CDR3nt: TGCGCCAGCAGGGGGGACGGTACTTCGGGGCAGTTCTTC; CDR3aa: CASRGDGTSGQFF
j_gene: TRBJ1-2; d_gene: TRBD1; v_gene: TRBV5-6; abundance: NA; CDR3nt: TGTGCCAGCAGCCCCGGAATGGGACAGATTCCTGGCTACACCTTC; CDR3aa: CASSPGMGQIPGYTF
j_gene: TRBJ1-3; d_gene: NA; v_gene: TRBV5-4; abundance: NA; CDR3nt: TGTGCCAGCAGCCCCGGTCTTTCAGGGTCTGGAAACACCATATATTTT; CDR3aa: CASSPGLSGSGNTIYF
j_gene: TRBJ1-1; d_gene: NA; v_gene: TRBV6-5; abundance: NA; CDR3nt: TGTGCCAGCAGTTACTCAAACGTGAACACTGAAGCTTTCTTT; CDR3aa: CASSYSNVNTEAFF
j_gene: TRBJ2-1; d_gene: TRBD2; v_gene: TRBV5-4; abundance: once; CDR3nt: TGTGCCAGCAGAGCCCGCGGGGGCTCCTACAATGAGCAGTTCTTC; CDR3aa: CASRARGGSYNEQFF
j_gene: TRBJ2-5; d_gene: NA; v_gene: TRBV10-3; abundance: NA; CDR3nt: TGTGCCATCAGTGATCGGGCGGGGCTACAAGAGACCCAGTACTTC; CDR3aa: CAISDRAGLQETQYF
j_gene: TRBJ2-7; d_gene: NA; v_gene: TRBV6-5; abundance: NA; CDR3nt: TGTGCCAGCAGTTACTCGACAACGGGGTCCGAGCAGTACTTC; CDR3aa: CASSYSTTGSEQYF